This T cell receptor beta chain was sequenced during a study of shared clonotypes between healthy human individuals. Study-wide points: Sampling covered blood only; tissue repertoires likely differ. Researchers found naive subsets generally carried larger estimated richness than memory subsets. Despite large depth, sorted-subset datasets appeared incompletely sequenced.

Notes on this clone: The target antigen is unknown.

The V end was cut by 4 bases, the J end by 1 base, with 13 bases between. Looked up from germline, CDR1 is SGDLS and CDR2 is YYNGEE. The CDR3 runs to 15 residues. The table came from immunoSEQ multiplex PCR; TCRdb's copy has only in-frame clones and leaves some out. The table shows 2 million to 3 million clones, with roughly nine tenths occurring only once. The sequencing input was naive CD4+ T cells sorted from blood. Sample subset: CD45RA+ positively selected. The genes are TRBV9 and TRBJ2-3; D may be TRBD2 (5 bases). The sequence came from a young man in good health. The CDR3 DNA reads as TGTGCCAGCAGCCTCCTAGGAGGACGCACAGATACGCAGTATTTT. Translation gives CASSLLGGRTDTQYF. Together with reference TRBV9 and TRBJ2-3, the CDR3 gives the full variable domain: DSGVTQTPKHLITATGQRVTLRCSPRSGDLSVYWYQQSLDQGLQFLIQYYNGEERAKGNILERFSAQQFPDLHSELNLSSLELGDSALYFCASSLLGGRTDTQYFGPGTRLTVL.